The entry that follows covers one TCR beta chain sequence. The source of the sample is a study of blood T cell repertoires in COVID-19. Profiled with immunoSEQ multiplex PCR; TCRdb holds only in-frame clones, not every one. Of about 260,000 clones listed, roughly nine tenths are singletons. V was trimmed by 3 bases and J by 10 bases, leaving 12 bases between them. Germline-derived CDR1 and CDR2 are SGHAT and FQNNGV. This CDR3 is 12 amino acids long. The receptor comes from a man between 60 and 75 years old who had recovered from COVID-19. The sequencing input was peripheral blood. The rearrangement joins TRBV11-2 to TRBJ1-1; D may be TRBD1 (6 bases). CDR3 loop: CASSFPGHGAFF. CDR3 DNA: TGTGCCAGCAGCTTTCCGGGACATGGAGCTTTCTTT. The variable domain in full, completed from reference TRBV11-2 and TRBJ1-1, reads EAGVAQSPRYKIIEKRQSVAFWCNPISGHATLYWYQQILGQGPKLLIQFQNNGVVDDSQLPKDRFSAERLKGVDSTLKIQPAKLEDSAVYLCASSFPGHGAFFGQGTRLTVV.